Each of the 5 T cell receptor beta chains below was sequenced from the same sample in a study of CXCR3-negative and CXCR3-positive naive CD8 T cells (dated by TCRdb to about 2019). The paper as a whole reports these results and caveats: Compared with CXCR3-negative naive cells, CXCR3-positive naive cells had TRB CDR3s with higher hydrophobicity (lower Kidera factor 4), lower energy, and higher strength and volume indices.

Their antigens remain unidentified. The sequencer listed for this sample is NextSeq 550. The Human TCR Profiling Kit (MiLaboratory) was used to make UMI-labeled 5' RACE TRB cDNA libraries. Through TCRdb reprocessing, the reads give one entry per CDR3 protein sequence; DNA is omitted. This sample's table lists some 140,000 distinct CDR3 sequences. The ten largest clones capture just under 0.5% of the sample. The sequenced material came from naive CXCR3+ CD8+ T cells from blood. The cell subset or site label on this specimen signifies: CD45RO-CCR7+CD27+CD95- naive CD8+ T cells expressing CXCR3 (TNR3+). These receptors were collected from a human donor in good health. Some clones in this sample may be carry-over from other donors' samples.

The gene calls are TRBV20-1 and TRBJ2-7; as DNA is missing, the TRBD2 call by TCRdb cannot be tested. The CDR3 extends over 16 amino acids. CDR1 is DFQATT, CDR2 SNEGSKA, per germline (reference sequence). CDR3 sequence: CSASRTSGASSYEQYF.

The CDR3 loop reads CASSLSRESAFYGYTF. V gene TRBV12-3 or TRBV12-4 combines with J gene TRBJ1-2; the TCRdb call, TRBD1, lacks DNA for checking. This CDR3 contains 16 residues.

This chain connects TRBV28 to TRBJ2-7; TCRdb selects TRBD2, and the lack of DNA leaves this call unchecked. The CDR3 contains 15 residues. CDR1 is MDHEN, CDR2 SYDVKM, per germline. The CDR3 here is CASSFTLEAGYEQYF.

This rearrangement joins TRBV10-3 to TRBJ2-1; TCRdb gives TRBD1 as the D gene, but with no DNA this cannot be confirmed. CDR1 is ENHRY, CDR2 SYGVKD, per germline. There are 14 residues in the CDR3. Here the CDR3 reads CAISDVGGQGEQFF.

J is TRBJ2-1 and V is TRBV18; TCRdb outputs TRBD1, but without DNA this stays unchecked. The CDR3 is 15 residues long. Germline V gives CDR1 KGHSH, CDR2 LQKENI. The CDR3 protein is CASSPPDAGGLEQFF.